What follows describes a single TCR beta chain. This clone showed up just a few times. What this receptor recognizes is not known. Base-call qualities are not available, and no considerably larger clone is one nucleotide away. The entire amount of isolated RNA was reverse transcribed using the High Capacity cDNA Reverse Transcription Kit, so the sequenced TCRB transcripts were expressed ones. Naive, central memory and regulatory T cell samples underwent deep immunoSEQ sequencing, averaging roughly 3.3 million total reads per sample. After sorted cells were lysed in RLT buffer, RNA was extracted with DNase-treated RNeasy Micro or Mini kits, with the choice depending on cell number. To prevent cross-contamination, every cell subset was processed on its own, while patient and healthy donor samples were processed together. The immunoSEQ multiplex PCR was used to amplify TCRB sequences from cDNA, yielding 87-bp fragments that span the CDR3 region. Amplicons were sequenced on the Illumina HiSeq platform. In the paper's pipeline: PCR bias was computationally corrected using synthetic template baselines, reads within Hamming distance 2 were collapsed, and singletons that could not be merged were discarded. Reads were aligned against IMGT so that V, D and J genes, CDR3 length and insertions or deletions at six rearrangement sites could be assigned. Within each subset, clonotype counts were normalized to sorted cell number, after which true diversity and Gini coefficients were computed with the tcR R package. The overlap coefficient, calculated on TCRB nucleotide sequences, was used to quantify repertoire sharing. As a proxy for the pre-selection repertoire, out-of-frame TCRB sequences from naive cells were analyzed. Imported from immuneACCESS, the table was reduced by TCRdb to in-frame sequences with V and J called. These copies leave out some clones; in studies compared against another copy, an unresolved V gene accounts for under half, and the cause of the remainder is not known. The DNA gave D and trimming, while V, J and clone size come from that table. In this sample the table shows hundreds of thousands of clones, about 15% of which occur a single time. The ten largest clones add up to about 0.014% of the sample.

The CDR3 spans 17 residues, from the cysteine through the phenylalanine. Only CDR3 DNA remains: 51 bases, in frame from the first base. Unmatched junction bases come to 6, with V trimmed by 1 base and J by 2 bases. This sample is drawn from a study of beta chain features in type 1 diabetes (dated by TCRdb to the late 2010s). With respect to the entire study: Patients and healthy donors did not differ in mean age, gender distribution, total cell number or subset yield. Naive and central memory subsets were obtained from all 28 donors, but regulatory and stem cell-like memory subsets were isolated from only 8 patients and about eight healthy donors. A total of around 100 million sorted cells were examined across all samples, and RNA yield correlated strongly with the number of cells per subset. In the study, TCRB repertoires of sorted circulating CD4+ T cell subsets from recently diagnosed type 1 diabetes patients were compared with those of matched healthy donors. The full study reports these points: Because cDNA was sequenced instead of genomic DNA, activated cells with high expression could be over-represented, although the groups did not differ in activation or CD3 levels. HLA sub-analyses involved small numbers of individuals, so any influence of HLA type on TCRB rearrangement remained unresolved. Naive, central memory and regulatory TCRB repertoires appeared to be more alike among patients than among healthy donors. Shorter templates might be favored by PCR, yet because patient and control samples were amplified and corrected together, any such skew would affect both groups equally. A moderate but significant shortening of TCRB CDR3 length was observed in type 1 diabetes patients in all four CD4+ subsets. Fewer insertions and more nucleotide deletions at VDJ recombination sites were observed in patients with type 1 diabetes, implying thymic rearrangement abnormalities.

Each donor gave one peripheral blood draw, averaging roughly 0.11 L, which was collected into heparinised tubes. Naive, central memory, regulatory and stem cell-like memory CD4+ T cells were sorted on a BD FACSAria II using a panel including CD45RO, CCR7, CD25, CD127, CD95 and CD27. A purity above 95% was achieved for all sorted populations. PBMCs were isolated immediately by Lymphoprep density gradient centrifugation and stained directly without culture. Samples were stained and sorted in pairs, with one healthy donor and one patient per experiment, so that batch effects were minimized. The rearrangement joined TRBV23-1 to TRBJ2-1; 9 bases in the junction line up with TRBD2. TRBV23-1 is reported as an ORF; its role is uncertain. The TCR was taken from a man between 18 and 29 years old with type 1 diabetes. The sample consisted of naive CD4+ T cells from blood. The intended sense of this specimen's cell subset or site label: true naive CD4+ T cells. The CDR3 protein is CASSQFRTSETYNEQFF. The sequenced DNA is TGCGCCAGCAGTCAATTTAGGACTAGCGAGACCTACAATGAGCAGTTCTTC.